The 10 T cell receptor beta chains listed next were all sequenced from one sample in a study of T-cell reconstitution after alpha-beta-depleted transplantation in children (dated by TCRdb to 2016 to 2018). The sample's treatment or condition label, decoded: allogeneic hematopoietic cell transplantation with graft depleted of TCRalphabeta T cells and CD19 B cells. Library preparation was by PCR. Sequencing used an Illumina HiSeq 2500. TCR library preparation used molecular barcoding, with unique molecular identifiers applied to normalize quantification of the TCRbeta repertoire. TCRdb reran the public reads through fastp at Q25 and MiXCR, keeping productive beta chains. Each CDR3 protein gets just one entry, which takes the most common genes and DNA from the rows behind it. The sample table contains about 460,000 distinct CDR3 sequences; only one count was recorded for approximately 10% of them. The ten most abundant clones make up around 15% of the sample.

The sequences come from PBMCs, mostly from graft donor cells, collected 180 days after TCRalphabeta/CD19-depleted stem cell transplant. The receptors stem from a female patient aged 2-9 years who had a stem cell transplant for aplastic anemia, so the T cells may come from the graft donor.

This clonotype showed up many times. The chain carries TRBV20-1 and TRBJ2-3; 7 bases align to TRBD1. V lost 2 bases, J lost 2 bases, and 4 bases stayed unmatched. The CDR3 sequence is 14 residues long. CDR1 is DFQATT and CDR2 is SNEGSKA in the germline V gene (reference sequence). CDR3 sequence: CSARLGGATDTQYF. DNA for the CDR3: TGCAGTGCTAGATTAGGGGGCGCCACAGATACGCAGTATTTT.

The chain joins TRBV5-1 to TRBJ2-6, with TRBD1 matching over 11 bases. The CDR3 has 18 residues. Germline V gene lookup returns CDR1 SGHRS and CDR2 YFSETQ. V shed 3 bases, J shed 4 bases, and the junction held 9 bases outside the gene matches. DNA of the CDR3: TGCGCCAGCAGCTCCCCCGGGACAGGGGGACCCGGGGCCAACGTCCTGACTTTC. This translates into CASSSPGTGGPGANVLTF.

This clonotype was counted between two and nine times. The rearrangement links TRBV11-3 to TRBJ1-6; 7 positions match TRBD1. Trimming cost V 2 bases and J 9 bases; bases outside gene matches: 7. Germline-derived CDR1 and CDR2 are SGHNT and YENEEA. The CDR3 has 15 residues. The CDR3 DNA reads as TGTGCCAGCAGCTTACGACAGGGAGCGGGTTCACCCCTCCACTTT. As protein: CASSLRQGAGSPLHF.

The chain recombines TRBV29-1 with TRBJ2-1; D may be TRBD1 (6 bases). Germline V CDR1 and CDR2: SQVTM, ANQGSEA. The CDR3 totals 14 residues. Trimming removed 2 bases from V and 4 bases from J, with 12 bases in between. CDR3: CSVEQGSEYNEQFF. CDR3 DNA sequence: TGCAGCGTTGAACAGGGGAGCGAATACAATGAGCAGTTCTTC.

The chain joins TRBV20-1 to TRBJ2-2; D is possibly TRBD2 (5 bases). CDR1 and CDR2 from the germline V gene are DFQATT and SNEGSKA (reference sequence). The CDR3 loop spans 17 amino acids. V gave up 1 base and J gave up 0 bases, with 15 bases separating them. Written as DNA, the CDR3 is TGCAGTGCTAGAGCCCGGAGGAGAGGGACGAACACCGGGGAGCTGTTTTTT. Protein sequence: CSARARRRGTNTGELFF.

In this sample, this clonotype turned up a few times. The V call is TRBV29-1, the J call TRBJ1-5, with D perhaps matching TRBD1 (5 bases). Per the germline V gene, CDR1 is SQVTM and CDR2 is ANQGSEA. This CDR3 has 14 residues. The V end lost 4 bases, the J end lost 1 base, and 11 bases lay between the germline ends. The CDR3 bases are TGCAGCGTTGTATTTCGGGACAGCAATCAGCCCCAGCATTTT. Translation: CSVVFRDSNQPQHF.

The chain links TRBV27 to TRBJ2-5; TRBD2 matches at 10 bases. The CDR3 has 17 residues. After removal of 4 bases from V and 2 bases from J, the junction contained 10 bases not matched to a gene. CDR1 MNHEY and CDR2 SMNVEV come from the germline V gene (reference sequence). The CDR3, as DNA: TGTGCCAGCAGTTCTCGGGCTAGCGGGAGAGGACAAGAGACCCAGTACTTC. It is translated as CASSSRASGRGQETQYF.

The chain employs TRBV30 and TRBJ1-5; 8 nucleotides match TRBD1. Germline assignment: CDR1 GTSNPN and CDR2 SVGIG (reference sequence). The CDR3 contains 13 residues. V lost 5 bases, J lost 6 bases, and 6 bases stayed unmatched. The CDR3 is CAWDRQGTQPQHF. CDR3 nucleotides: TGTGCCTGGGATAGACAGGGGACTCAGCCCCAGCATTTT.

This clonotype has at least ten counts. The V call is TRBV10-3, the J call TRBJ1-1, with D perhaps matching TRBD1 (6 bases). Germline V gene data show CDR1 as ENHRY and CDR2 as SYGVKD. V was trimmed by 5 bases and J by 3 bases, leaving 13 bases between them. This CDR3 contains 14 residues. As DNA, the CDR3 is TGTGCCATCAGTCGAGGGCCAGGGGACACTGAAGCTTTCTTT. Protein: CAISRGPGDTEAFF.

This clonotype came up many times. The chain couples TRBV5-1 to TRBJ2-7; no clear D. Germline values: CDR1 SGHRS, CDR2 YFSETQ. Trimming pared 1 base from V and 0 bases from J, leaving 8 bases between. CDR3 length: 14 amino acids. The CDR3 region is CASSLSRSSYEQYF. The CDR3 region has the DNA TGCGCCAGCAGCTTGTCGCGCAGCTCCTACGAGCAGTACTTC.